In this sample, the clone carrying this T cell receptor (beta chain) turned up once. Germline V gives CDR1 SGHVS, CDR2 FNYEAQ. The germline V and J ends were trimmed by 1 base and 0 bases, with 13 bases remaining between them. The CDR3 loop spans 17 amino acids. Sequencing was performed with immunoSEQ multiplex PCR; in TCRdb, only in-frame clones are kept and a portion is missing. The data show about 200,000 clones, 65% to 80% seen once. The sample comes from a study of cytotoxic CD8 clonotypes in ibrutinib-treated CLL. The source material was PBMCs, sampled after 12 months of ibrutinib treatment. The sequence came from a human donor with chronic lymphocytic leukemia. The chain combines TRBV7-6 with TRBJ1-3; D is perhaps TRBD1 (6 bases). The CDR3 loop reads CASSLVGTRSSGNTIYF. CDR3 nucleotide sequence: TGTGCCAGCAGCTTAGTCGGGACACGGAGCTCTGGAAACACCATATATTTT.